What follows are 13 T cell receptor beta chains derived from one specimen sequenced in a study of T-cell reconstitution after alpha-beta-depleted transplantation in children. Unique molecular identifiers were incorporated into the prepared TCRbeta library. TCRdb passed the PCR reads through MiXCR, listing each CDR3 protein once. The sample carries 400,000 to 450,000 distinct CDR3 sequences, roughly 44% recorded once. The source material was PBMCs, sampled before TCRalphabeta/CD19-depleted stem cell transplant. Source of these receptors: a girl aged 2-10 years with aplastic anemia, due to receive a stem cell transplant.

The V gene is TRBV30, the J gene TRBJ1-4; 7 bases map to TRBD1. The ends lost 2 bases at V and 4 bases at J; junction bases unmatched: 7. The CDR3 totals 15 residues. CDR1 and CDR2 (germline): GTSNPN, SVGIG (reference sequence). CDR3 sequence reads: CAWSPWDSYNEKLFF. The CDR3 DNA is TGTGCCTGGAGTCCTTGGGACAGCTATAATGAAAAACTGTTTTTT.

This clonotype was seen a handful of times. The chain combines TRBV12-3 or TRBV12-4 with TRBJ2-5; the match to TRBD2 covers 7 bases. Losses at the gene ends were 6 bases for V and 5 bases for J; bases not matched to a gene: 6. This CDR3 is built from 13 residues. The DNA for the CDR3 is TGTGCCAGCAGAGGGGACTACGAGGAGACCCAGTACTTC. Encoded protein: CASRGDYEETQYF.

This clonotype was recorded many times. The chain recombines TRBV5-6 with TRBJ2-3; possibly TRBD1 for D (6 bases). The germline gives CDR1 SGHDT, CDR2 YYEEEE. Trimming cost V 1 base and J 4 bases, with 10 bases left between them. The CDR3 consists of 14 residues. The CDR3 spells CASSLNRAPDTQYF. DNA of the CDR3: TGTGCCAGCAGCTTGAACAGGGCCCCAGATACGCAGTATTTT.

The V gene is TRBV2, the J gene TRBJ2-1; TRBD2 matches 11 bases. In germline, CDR1 is SNHLY, CDR2 FYNNEI. With V trimmed by 8 bases and J by 9 bases, 24 bases remained unmatched. This CDR3 spans 19 amino acids. The CDR3 DNA reads TGTGCCAGCTCCCAAGGGCTAGCGGGAGGTGTTAGGGCTCAAGGTGAGCAGTTCTTC. It translates to CASSQGLAGGVRAQGEQFF. The full variable domain, with the rest looked up from reference TRBV2 and TRBJ2-1, is EPEVTQTPSHQVTQMGQEVILRCVPISNHLYFYWYRQILGQKVEFLVSFYNNEISEKSEIFDDQFSVERPDGSNFTLKIRSTKLEDSAMYFCASSQGLAGGVRAQGEQFFGPGTRLTVL.

This clonotype was recorded at least ten times. This chain connects TRBV29-1 to TRBJ1-2; 9 bases agree with TRBD1. J lost 5 bases, V lost 6 bases, and 4 bases had no gene match. Germline loops: CDR1 SQVTM, CDR2 ANQGSEA. The CDR3 sequence is 12 residues long. CDR3 protein: CSVPGTGYGYTF. In nucleotides, the CDR3 is TGCAGCGTCCCCGGGACAGGGTATGGCTACACCTTC. Variable domain in full (rest from reference TRBV29-1 and TRBJ1-2): SAVISQKPSRDICQRGTSLTIQCQVDSQVTMMFWYRQQPGQSLTLIATANQGSEATYESGFVIDKFPISRPNLTFSTLTVSNMSPEDSSIYLCSVPGTGYGYTFGSGTRLTVV.

The chain uses TRBV7-3 and TRBJ2-7; the D gene is possibly TRBD1 (6 bases). The CDR3 covers 13 residues. Germline loops: CDR1 SGHTA, CDR2 FQGTGA. V lost 5 bases and J 6 bases, leaving 14 bases between the germline ends. The CDR3 bases are TGTGCCAGCAGCGCCGAAGGGGGTCTCGAGCAGTACTTC. Protein: CASSAEGGLEQYF.

In the case of this clonotype: One end of the junction fails to match germline, which may point to a read error. This chain connects TRBV7-2 to TRBJ1-2; the D gene is possibly TRBD1 (6 bases). The CDR3 is 14 residues long. Germline CDR1 and CDR2: SGHTA and FQGNSA. Here the CDR3 reads CASSLAQGKYGYPF. In nucleotides, the CDR3 is TGTGCCAGCAGCTTAGCGCAGGGGAAGTATGGCTACCCCTTC. The full variable domain, its missing parts supplied by reference TRBV7-2 and TRBJ1-2, is GAGVSQSPSNKVTEKGKDVELRCDPISGHTALYWYRQSLGQGLEFLIYFQGNSAPDKSGLPSDRFSAERTGGSVSTLTIQRTQQEDSAVYLCASSLAQGKYGYPFGSGTRLTVV.

The J gene is TRBJ2-1, the V gene TRBV11-1; 8 positions match TRBD1. Germline CDR1 is SGHAT and CDR2 is FQDESV (reference sequence). Trimming cost V 4 bases and J 8 bases; bases outside gene matches: 19. There are 18 residues in the CDR3. CDR3 in amino acids: CASSSRTGQGGLGDEQFF. In DNA, the CDR3 is TGTGCCAGCAGCTCCCGGACAGGGCAGGGGGGCCTAGGAGATGAGCAGTTCTTC.

This sequence joins TRBV7-3 and TRBJ2-3; 10 bases fit TRBD2. Germline loops: CDR1 SGHTA, CDR2 FQGTGA. After removal of 5 bases from V and 4 bases from J, the junction contained 9 bases not matched to a gene. The CDR3 is 16 amino acids. Here the CDR3 reads CASSPGTSAGSDTQYF. CDR3 DNA sequence: TGTGCCAGCAGCCCGGGGACTAGCGCCGGATCAGATACGCAGTATTTT.

The rearrangement joins TRBV5-1 to TRBJ2-6; D is unclear. Looked up from germline, CDR1 is SGHRS and CDR2 is YFSETQ. This CDR3 is built from 16 residues. V was pared by 4 bases and J by 3 bases, with 14 bases between. This chain's CDR3 is CASSPLWVRGANVLTF. Written as DNA, the CDR3 is TGCGCCAGCAGCCCGTTATGGGTGCGTGGGGCCAACGTCCTGACTTTC.

This clonotype was counted ten times or more. The V and J genes are TRBV5-5 and TRBJ2-1; tentative D call: TRBD1 (6 bases). The CDR3 consists of 15 residues. V was trimmed by 1 base and J by 5 bases, leaving 13 bases between them. Germline values: CDR1 SGHKS, CDR2 YYEKEE (reference sequence). CDR3 bases: TGTGCCAGCAGCTTGAGGCAGGGGCTTGACAATGAGCAGTTCTTC. It translates to CASSLRQGLDNEQFF.

This clonotype was counted at least ten times. The chain uses TRBV7-2 and TRBJ2-7; 10 nucleotides line up with TRBD2. CDR3 length equals 17 residues. Germline V CDR1 and CDR2: SGHTA, FQGNSA. V lost 5 bases, J lost 3 bases, and 13 bases stayed unmatched. The DNA of the CDR3 is TGTGCCAGCAGCCGACTTCGCCCTAGCGGGAGTATCTACGAGCAGTACTTC. Amino acids: CASSRLRPSGSIYEQYF.

This chain connects TRBV19 to TRBJ1-1; D is unresolved. This CDR3 has 14 residues. Germline CDR1 LNHDA, CDR2 SQIVND (reference sequence). The V end lost 2 bases, the J end lost 4 bases, and 11 bases lay between the germline ends. The CDR3 region is CASSIKWGGTEAFF. CDR3 DNA: TGTGCCAGTAGTATAAAGTGGGGTGGCACTGAAGCTTTCTTT.